The present TCR beta chain was sequenced within a study of blood T cells in healthy people across ages. Trimming left V 1 base short and J 1 base short, with 10 bases between. The germline V gene has CDR1 SGHTA and CDR2 FQGNSA. This CDR3 is 15 amino acids long. Then a second PCR, running roughly 7 to 11 cycles, was carried out with a sample-barcoded 5' primer and a J-beta primer mix. MiXCR, applied by TCRdb to the 5' RACE reads, yields one record per CDR3 protein. The repertoire consists of 980,000 or so distinct CDR3 sequences, with under 50% occurring once and the leading ten covering around an eighth.

This sequence joins TRBV7-2 and TRBJ1-1; tentative D call: TRBD1 (6 bases). Sample: blood. The sequence was obtained from a man aged 25-45 years in good health. The CDR3 is CASSLEGGRNTEAFF. The CDR3 nucleotides are TGTGCCAGCAGCTTAGAAGGGGGTAGGAACACTGAAGCTTTCTTT.